The 7 T cell receptor beta chains below were found in one sample sequenced in a study of neurological immune-mediated disorders. TCRdb analysed the 5' RACE reads with MiXCR anew, one entry per CDR3 protein. The sample shows fewer than 35,000 distinct CDR3 sequences, around 3.4% of them seen only once. Sequenced: PBMCs. These receptors were collected from a woman aged 30 to 39 with multiple sclerosis.

This clonotype was detected many times. The chain links TRBV6-1 to TRBJ2-1; the D gene could be TRBD1 or TRBD2 (5 bases each). Trimming pared 6 bases from V and 0 bases from J, leaving 12 bases between. Germline V gives CDR1 MNHNS, CDR2 SASEGT. The CDR3 loop spans 15 amino acids. The CDR3 loop is CASRGDGHSYNEQFF. The CDR3, as DNA: TGTGCCAGCAGAGGGGACGGACACTCCTACAATGAGCAGTTCTTC.

This clonotype occurred many times. This chain uses TRBV6-2 or TRBV6-3 with TRBJ2-3; 9 bases align to TRBD2. The V gene's germline CDR1 is MNHEY and CDR2 SVGEGT. The junction had 11 bases not matched to a gene; V was cut back by 5 bases and J by 5 bases. The CDR3 has 16 residues. Here the CDR3 DNA reads TGTGCCAGCAGTCGCCCCGGCGGGAGGGCCGTAGATACGCAGTATTTT. Its translation: CASSRPGGRAVDTQYF.

This clonotype was found many times. J is TRBJ1-4 and V is TRBV5-1; D is possibly TRBD1 (5 bases). This CDR3 region has 15 residues. The germline gives CDR1 SGHRS, CDR2 YFSETQ. V was shortened by 0 bases and J by 7 bases, with 13 bases between the two germline ends. For the CDR3, the DNA is TGCGCCAGCAGCTTGGGGGCAGGGAGAAGTGAAAAACTGTTTTTT. Amino acid sequence: CASSLGAGRSEKLFF.

At least ten counts were recorded for this clonotype. The chain combines TRBV5-1 with TRBJ1-4; no definite D call. Germline CDR1 reads SGHRS; CDR2 reads YFSETQ. The CDR3 covers 14 residues. Between the trimmed V and J ends, which lost 5 bases and 5 bases, there was a span of 13 bases. The CDR3 DNA sequence: TGCGCCAGCAGTTTGTCAGGTTTGAATGAAAAACTGTTTTTT. Its translation: CASSLSGLNEKLFF.

This clonotype is medium-sized by share. V is TRBV6-6 and J is TRBJ2-3; 8 bases agree with TRBD2. The CDR3 covers 15 residues. J gave up 0 bases and V 7 bases, and 6 bases lay outside the gene matches. Looked up from germline, CDR1 is MNHNY and CDR2 is SVGAGI (reference sequence). The DNA for the CDR3 is TGTGCCAGCATCGTCCGGGGGGGGAGCACAGATACGCAGTATTTT. This sequence encodes CASIVRGGSTDTQYF.

This clonotype occurred many times. The chain recombines TRBV5-1 with TRBJ2-3, with D maybe TRBD2 (6 bases). The CDR3 sequence is 14 residues long. The germline V gene has CDR1 SGHRS and CDR2 YFSETQ. V was pared by 1 base and J by 4 bases, with 10 bases between. DNA of the CDR3: TGCGCCAGCAGCTTGTGGCCGGGGGCAGATACGCAGTATTTT. Protein product: CASSLWPGADTQYF.

This clonotype was seen ten or more times. The V and J genes are TRBV5-5 and TRBJ2-3, with 7 bases that match TRBD1. The CDR3 consists of 16 residues. The germline V gene has CDR1 SGHKS and CDR2 YYEKEE (reference sequence). Trimming at V came to 4 bases and at J to 5 bases, leaving 13 bases not matched to a gene. CDR3 protein: CASSPPSGQRLDTQYF. CDR3 coding DNA: TGTGCCAGCAGCCCCCCCTCGGGACAGAGATTAGATACGCAGTATTTT.